What follows are 24 T cell receptor beta chains derived from one specimen sequenced in a study of blood T cell repertoires in COVID-19. TCRdb keeps only in-frame clones here, not all; method: immunoSEQ multiplex PCR. The repertoire has 20,000 to 25,000 clones, roughly 83% of them found once; the top ten carry about half. Input material: peripheral blood. The source is a man between 65 and 80 years old with acute or convalescent COVID-19.

This chain uses TRBV19 with TRBJ1-3; possibly TRBD1 for D (6 bases). The CDR3 runs to 13 residues. The V gene's germline CDR1 is LNHDA and CDR2 SQIVND (reference sequence). The V and J ends lost 7 bases and 2 bases respectively, with 9 bases between them. The CDR3 loop is CASTSGAGNTIYF. In nucleotides, the CDR3 is TGTGCCAGTACTTCAGGGGCTGGAAACACCATATATTTT.

V is TRBV5-6 and J is TRBJ1-2; TRBD1 is a possible D gene (5 bases). V shed 3 bases and J shed 2 bases, with 14 bases lying between them. Germline V gene data show CDR1 as SGHDT and CDR2 as YYEEEE. The CDR3 is 15 residues long. The CDR3 here is CASSSWGEFNYGYTF. CDR3 in DNA: TGTGCCAGCAGCTCCTGGGGGGAATTCAACTATGGCTACACCTTC.

By share, this clone ranks as medium-sized. V usage is TRBV18 and J usage is TRBJ2-7; TRBD1 matches at 7 bases. CDR1 and CDR2 from the germline V gene are KGHSH and LQKENI. The CDR3 has 14 amino acids. Unmatched junction bases numbered 3, after V lost 4 bases and J lost 0 bases. CDR3 residues: CASSQQGSSYEQYF. In DNA form, the CDR3 reads TGTGCCAGCTCACAACAGGGGAGCTCCTACGAGCAGTACTTC.

The rearrangement joins TRBV5-1 to TRBJ2-1; D possibly corresponds to TRBD2 (5 bases). The CDR3 has 14 amino acids. Trimming cost V 2 bases and J 7 bases, with 13 bases left between them. Germline lookup yields CDR1 SGHRS and CDR2 YFSETQ. DNA of the CDR3: TGCGCCAGCAGCTTCTCACTCGGGGTAAATGAGCAGTTCTTC. It is translated as CASSFSLGVNEQFF.

This clone has a single count. The V and J genes are TRBV28 and TRBJ2-2; 9 nucleotides match TRBD1. Per germline, CDR1 MDHEN and CDR2 SYDVKM. This CDR3 spans 15 amino acids. V was clipped by 6 bases and J by 3 bases; unmatched bases: 5. CDR3 bases: TGTGCCAGCAGAACCGGGACAGGGTACACCGGGGAGCTGTTTTTT. Its translation: CASRTGTGYTGELFF. The full variable domain, in which reference TRBV28 and TRBJ2-2 provide the parts outside the CDR3, is DVKVTQSSRYLVKRTGEKVFLECVQDMDHENMFWYRQDPGLGLRLIYFSYDVKMKEKGDIPEGYSVSREKKERFSLILESASTNQTSMYLCASRTGTGYTGELFFGEGSRLTVL.

J is TRBJ2-7 and V is TRBV11-2; a possible D gene is TRBD1 (6 bases). V lost 1 base and J 0 bases, leaving 10 bases between the germline ends. This CDR3 contains 15 residues. The V gene's germline CDR1 is SGHAT and CDR2 FQNNGV. The CDR3 reads CASSLGTDFSYEQYF. CDR3 nucleotides: TGTGCCAGCAGCTTAGGGACAGATTTCTCCTACGAGCAGTACTTC.

The V gene is TRBV28, the J gene TRBJ1-1, with TRBD1 matching over 10 bases. With 9 bases clipped from V and 5 bases from J, the junction kept 18 bases outside the gene matches. This CDR3 region has 17 residues. Looked up from germline, CDR1 is MDHEN and CDR2 is SYDVKM. The DNA of the CDR3 is TGTGCCAGTCATGAATCCGGGACAGGGGCTTTCAAGACTGAAGCTTTCTTT. Amino acid sequence: CASHESGTGAFKTEAFF.

The chain links TRBV5-4 to TRBJ2-1; 14 nucleotides match TRBD2. CDR1 is SGHNT and CDR2 is YYREEE in the germline V gene (reference sequence). This CDR3 spans 15 amino acids. The V gene end was trimmed by 4 bases and the J gene end by 6 bases; junction bases not matched to a gene: 3. The CDR3 DNA is TGTGCCAGCAGCATTGGACTAGCGGGGGGCAATGAGCAGTTCTTC. This translates into CASSIGLAGGNEQFF.

The V call is TRBV24-1, the J call TRBJ1-2; D gene ambiguous. V was trimmed by 3 bases and J by 9 bases, leaving 7 bases between them. The CDR3 spans 11 residues. Germline loops: CDR1 KGHDR, CDR2 SFDVKD. The CDR3 nucleotides read TGTGCCACCAGTGATCTCGGTCGCTACACCTTC. It is translated as CATSDLGRYTF.

The chain links TRBV7-2 to TRBJ2-7; no definite D call. The CDR3 spans 15 residues. CDR1 and CDR2 (germline): SGHTA, FQGNSA. The V gene lost 5 bases and the J gene lost 2 bases, with 16 bases spanning the gap. CDR3 sequence: CASSRAGVVPYEQYF. CDR3 DNA sequence: TGTGCCAGCAGCCGCGCCGGAGTGGTCCCCTACGAGCAGTACTTC.

The rearrangement links TRBV5-6 to TRBJ1-2, with D maybe TRBD1 (6 bases). Germline CDR1 SGHDT, CDR2 YYEEEE. V shed 1 base and J shed 5 bases, with 15 bases lying between them. The CDR3 runs 15 residues. In DNA form, the CDR3 reads TGTGCCAGCAGCTTGTTTGCAGGGGTAGAATATGGCTACACCTTC. Translation gives CASSLFAGVEYGYTF.

This chain joins TRBV6-2 or TRBV6-3 and TRBJ2-1; D is perhaps TRBD2 (5 bases). Germline V CDR1 and CDR2: MNHEY, SVGEGT. CDR3 length: 14 residues. With 6 bases removed from V and 8 bases from J, the gap between germline ends came to 17 bases. The CDR3 region is CASSPTLDSHEQFF. CDR3 nucleotide sequence: TGTGCCAGCAGCCCTACACTAGATTCACATGAGCAGTTCTTC.

The chain combines TRBV11-3 with TRBJ2-2, with a tentative D call TRBD1 (5 bases). This CDR3 is built from 15 residues. Trimming took 1 base from V and 4 from J, leaving 10 bases between them. CDR1 SGHNT and CDR2 YENEEA come from the germline V gene. The DNA of the CDR3 is TGTGCCAGCAGCTTAGGACAGTTCGGCACCGGGGAGCTGTTTTTT. Residues: CASSLGQFGTGELFF.

This chain connects TRBV5-4 to TRBJ1-6; no definite D call. Trimming removed 0 bases at V and 6 bases at J, with 4 bases between. CDR1 and CDR2 (germline): SGHNT, YYREEE (reference sequence). The CDR3 sequence is 13 residues long. The CDR3 sequence: CASSLDFNSPLHF. CDR3 nucleotides: TGTGCCAGCAGCTTGGACTTTAATTCACCCCTCCACTTT.

This chain links TRBV9 with TRBJ1-2; D is possibly TRBD1 (5 bases). The V end was cut by 7 bases, the J end by 8 bases, with 12 bases between. CDR1 SGDLS and CDR2 YYNGEE come from the germline V gene. CDR3 size: 11 residues. The CDR3: CASGGGDGYTF. For the CDR3, the DNA is TGTGCCAGCGGAGGCGGGGACGGCTACACCTTC.

The gene calls are TRBV29-1 and TRBJ2-3; tentatively, D is TRBD1 (5 bases). This CDR3 is 13 amino acids long. CDR1 and CDR2 from the germline V gene are SQVTM and ANQGSEA. V lost 4 bases to trimming and J lost 0 bases, with 8 bases between them. CDR3 sequence: CSVGSGSTDTQYF. DNA for the CDR3: TGCAGCGTTGGGTCAGGGAGCACAGATACGCAGTATTTT.

This chain links TRBV4-1 with TRBJ2-2, with TRBD2 matching 8 bases. Per germline, CDR1 MGHRA and CDR2 YSYEKL. The CDR3 covers 16 residues. V lost 1 base, J lost 4 bases, and 5 bases stayed unmatched. In nucleotides, the CDR3 is TGCGCCAGCAGCCAAGGTGGCGGGAGGTCCACCGGGGAGCTGTTTTTT. Residues: CASSQGGGRSTGELFF.

The rearrangement joins TRBV16 to TRBJ1-2; 9 nucleotides line up with TRBD1. V dropped 4 bases and J dropped 4; count of bases not matched to a gene: 10. Germline V gene sequence: CDR1 KGHSY, CDR2 FQNENV. This CDR3 spans 16 amino acids. In nucleotides, the CDR3 is TGTGCCAGCAGCCCCGTTTCAACAGGGGGCGGCTATGGCTACACCTTC. Its translation: CASSPVSTGGGYGYTF.

The J gene is TRBJ2-1, the V gene TRBV11-2; D is possibly TRBD2 (6 bases). This CDR3 region has 15 residues. V lost 3 bases to trimming and J lost 2 bases, with 11 bases between them. Germline CDR1 and CDR2: SGHAT and FQNNGV. Written as DNA, the CDR3 is TGTGCCAGCAGCTTTAGCGGAGGCCCCTACAATGAGCAGTTCTTC. Encoded protein: CASSFSGGPYNEQFF.

The gene calls are TRBV11-3 and TRBJ2-2; D is perhaps TRBD2 (5 bases). Trimming pared 5 bases from V and 4 bases from J, leaving 8 bases between. There are 13 residues in the CDR3. CDR1 SGHNT and CDR2 YENEEA come from the germline V gene. CDR3: CASSRDGTGELFF. CDR3 nucleotide sequence: TGTGCCAGCAGCCGGGATGGCACCGGGGAGCTGTTTTTT.

This chain joins TRBV4-3 and TRBJ1-6; D possibly corresponds to TRBD1 (5 bases). V was trimmed by 4 bases and J by 7 bases, leaving 11 bases between them. The CDR3 covers 14 residues. Germline V CDR1 and CDR2: LGHNA, YSLEER. The CDR3 is CASSPRGGNSPLHF. In DNA form, the CDR3 reads TGCGCCAGCAGCCCCCGCGGGGGGAATTCACCCCTCCACTTT.

V is TRBV3-1 (or the pseudogene TRBV3-2) and J is TRBJ2-5; D is possibly TRBD1 (5 bases). The V end lost 1 base, the J end lost 5 bases, and 17 bases lay between the germline ends. Germline CDR1 LGHDT, CDR2 YNNKEL (reference sequence). The CDR3 covers 16 residues. CDR3 amino acids: CASSQGWAGRLETQYF. The CDR3 DNA reads TGTGCCAGCAGCCAAGGATGGGCAGGGCGTCTGGAGACCCAGTACTTC.

This chain links TRBV11-2 with TRBJ1-3, with D maybe TRBD1 (6 bases). CDR1 SGHAT and CDR2 FQNNGV come from the germline V gene. The CDR3 sequence is 15 residues long. V was pared by 2 bases and J by 4 bases, with 12 bases between. The CDR3 sequence is CASSLSGATGNTIYF. The CDR3 DNA is TGTGCCAGCAGCTTATCAGGGGCCACGGGAAACACCATATATTTT.

The V gene is TRBV5-1, the J gene TRBJ2-7; D unresolved. The CDR3 length is 14 residues. Germline CDR1 SGHRS, CDR2 YFSETQ. V was shortened by 2 bases and J by 3 bases, with 12 bases between the two germline ends. The CDR3 loop is CASSLGGSGYEQYF. Here the CDR3 DNA reads TGCGCCAGCAGCTTAGGCGGCAGTGGCTACGAGCAGTACTTC.